This T cell receptor (beta chain) was sequenced for a study of cytomegalovirus exposure and HLA in healthy donors. As for the study in general: Of more than 350 genotyped donors, around 76% clustered with self-reported Caucasian donors.

Use of 60 Vbeta and 13 Jbeta primers characterized the PCR. Using immunoSEQ multiplex PCR, the repertoire was profiled, and TCRdb retains in-frame clones only, with some absent. This sample's table reports roughly 150,000 clones. Germline V gives CDR1 LNHDA, CDR2 SQIVND (reference sequence). The CDR3 runs to 16 residues. J gave up 1 base and V 5 bases, and 9 bases lay outside the gene matches. This sequence was found in a woman aged 50 to 65 in good health and CMV-seronegative. The V call is TRBV19, the J call TRBJ2-3, with TRBD1 matching over 7 bases. The sequencing input was PBMCs. CDR3 amino acids: CASSGPDRVRTDTQYF. The CDR3 nucleotides are TGTGCCAGTAGTGGACCCGACAGGGTCCGCACAGATACGCAGTATTTT. The full variable domain, in which reference TRBV19 and TRBJ2-3 provide the parts outside the CDR3, is DGGITQSPKYLFRKEGQNVTLSCEQNLNHDAMYWYRQDPGQGLRLIYYSQIVNDFQKGDIAEGYSVSREKKESFPLTVTSAQKNPTAFYLCASSGPDRVRTDTQYFGPGTRLTVL.